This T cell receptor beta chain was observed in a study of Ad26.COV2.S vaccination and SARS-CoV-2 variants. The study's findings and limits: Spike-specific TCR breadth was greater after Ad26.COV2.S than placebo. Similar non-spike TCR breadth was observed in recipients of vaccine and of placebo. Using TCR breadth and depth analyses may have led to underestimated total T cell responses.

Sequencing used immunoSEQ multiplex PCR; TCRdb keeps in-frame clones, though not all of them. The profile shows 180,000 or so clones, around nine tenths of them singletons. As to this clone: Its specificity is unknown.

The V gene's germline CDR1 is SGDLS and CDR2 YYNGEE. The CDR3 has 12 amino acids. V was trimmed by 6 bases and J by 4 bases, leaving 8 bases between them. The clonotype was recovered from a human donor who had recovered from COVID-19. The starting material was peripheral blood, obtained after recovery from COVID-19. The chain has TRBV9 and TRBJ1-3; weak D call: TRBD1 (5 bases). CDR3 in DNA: TGTGCCAGCACCAGACAGGGAAACACCATATATTTT. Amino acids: CASTRQGNTIYF. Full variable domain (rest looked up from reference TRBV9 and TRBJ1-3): DSGVTQTPKHLITATGQRVTLRCSPRSGDLSVYWYQQSLDQGLQFLIQYYNGEERAKGNILERFSAQQFPDLHSELNLSSLELGDSALYFCASTRQGNTIYFGEGSWLTVV.